This TCR beta chain was recovered during a study of CD8+ T cells in alopecia areata (dated by TCRdb to 2017 to 2018). As for the study more broadly: The treated patients took part in an open-label pilot trial in which moderate-to-severe alopecia areata was treated with oral tofacitinib at 5 to 10 mg twice daily. The SALT score, which quantifies the percentage of affected scalp surface area, was used to measure disease severity in treated patients. RNA came from the PAXgene miRNA kit for fixed scalp, the miRNeasy kit for PBMCs, and the RNeasy kit for mouse skin. Tofacitinib was administered for 6 to 18 months, and 6 months of follow-up off drug were then conducted to assess delayed response and recurrence. Scalp tissue and sorted CD4+ and CD8+ peripheral blood T cells from patchy and totalis/universalis alopecia areata patients and from healthy controls were covered by human TCRbeta sequencing. In both human patients and the C3H/HeJ mouse model, the study applied high-throughput TCRbeta sequencing to look at T cell clonal expansion in alopecia areata. Biopsies were taken from tofacitinib-treated patients at baseline and at 4 and 24 weeks of treatment, and a later scalp biopsy was taken in several of the tofacitinib-treated patients. Scalp clonality was compared across normal scalp (n=4), patchy alopecia areata scalp (n=8), and alopecia totalis/universalis scalp (n=8). immunoSEQ multiplex PCR using 35 Vbeta forward primers and 13 Jbeta reverse primers was used to amplify TCRbeta CDR3 regions.

The library was prepared using the immunoSEQ multiplex PCR assay. RNA was extracted from all samples and reverse transcribed into cDNA, which served as template for TCR sequencing. First-strand cDNA was synthesized using SuperScript III with a 2:1 mix of oligo-dT and random hexamers. A synthetic immune receptor repertoire was used to assess amplification bias, and residual bias was removed computationally. Processing in the source paper ran as follows. Raw reads were preprocessed to remove errors, and CDR3 was defined according to IMGT conventions as the region from the conserved cysteine to phenylalanine. To get clonality, Shannon entropy was normalized by log2 of the number of productive unique TCRs and the result was subtracted from 1. Whether each scalp clone was CD4 or CD8 was inferred by checking scalp TCRbeta sequences against the CD4 and CD8 repertoires from sorted blood. TCRdb took this table from immuneACCESS and kept in-frame rearrangements with V and J called. Such tables lack part of the clones; where checked against another copy, unresolved V genes explain under half of the gap, and the rest is unexplained. Clone size and V and J calls were adopted from that table, with D and trimming inferred from the DNA. The table for this sample lists 190,000 or so clones; approximately 60% of them were counted only once. The ten biggest clones cover 3% to 4% of the sample.

On this clone itself: Its cognate antigen has yet to be identified. No base qualities exist here, and no much larger clone lies one base off it.

Including cysteine and phenylalanine, the CDR3 has 15 amino acids. Only the CDR3 region is kept as DNA, spanning 45 bases read in frame from base 1. Sequences MNHEY (CDR1) and SMNVEV (CDR2) are obtained from the germline V gene (reference sequence). V gives up 6 bases and J gives up 4 bases, and the segment between their germline ends measures 18 bases. Per the publication, the time point label means: about 4 weeks on oral tofacitinib. The intended sense of this specimen's treatment or condition label: oral pan-JAK inhibitor, 5-10 mg twice daily. Lesional scalp punch biopsies and peripheral blood were obtained from alopecia areata patients. After PBMCs were isolated by density centrifugation and stained for CD3, CD4 and CD8, a FACSAria was used to sort CD4+ and CD8+ T cells. Beyond this particular receptor, the publication reports: Scalp clonality and the number of expanded CD8+ clones among the top 100 scalp clones were significantly decreased by tofacitinib. Unlike mouse skin, which is dominated by gammadelta T cells, normal human skin has resident alphabeta T cells that are also sequenced, and this complicates analysis of the scalp TCR repertoire. Shared TCR sequences between patients were less evident than in mice, which may be partly attributable to HLA diversity in the patient population. Because the treated cohort was small and included a single nonresponder, larger studies are needed to assess links between baseline CD8+ expansion and response. Higher clonality and more expanded CD8+ clones were observed in lesional scalp than in normal scalp, particularly in alopecia totalis/universalis, a finding suggestive of antigenic drive. Many expanded lesional clones persisted in scalp and blood during tofacitinib treatment, which may partly explain relapse after stopping treatment.

The sequence derives from a human donor with alopecia areata. The sample here was CD4+ T cells sorted from blood, taken at week 4, from a patient treated with tofacitinib. This receptor chain uses TRBV27 and TRBJ1-2; the D segment cannot be called with confidence. The CDR3 in this case is CASSLSFDGGYGYTF. In nucleotide form, the sequence is TGTGCCAGCAGCCTATCCTTCGACGGCGGCTATGGCTACACCTTC.